Following are 2 T cell receptor beta chains from one sample sequenced in a study of T-cell memory formation after mild COVID-19. TCRdb used MiXCR to reprocess the 5' RACE reads, holding one entry per CDR3 protein. The sample lists about 190,000 distinct CDR3 sequences; approximately 16% were seen once. The specimen sequenced was PBMCs or a T cell subset sorted from them (not recorded which). The receptors were sampled from an adult woman who had mild COVID-19 (a few samples of this study predate the infection). Cell type and time point are not known.

This rearrangement joins TRBV5-1 to TRBJ2-1; no clear D gene. V lost 2 bases and J lost 0, with 15 bases in between. CDR1 and CDR2 from the germline V gene are SGHRS and YFSETQ. The CDR3 loop spans 17 amino acids. The CDR3 loop is CASSLRGRRSSYNEQFF. CDR3 sequence (DNA): TGCGCCAGCAGCTTACGAGGCCGTCGTAGCTCCTACAATGAGCAGTTCTTC.

This chain joins TRBV12-3 or TRBV12-4 and TRBJ2-2; D is unresolved. This CDR3 spans 12 amino acids. Deletions cut 6 bases from V and 3 bases from J, with 5 bases between. The DNA for the CDR3 is TGTGCCAGCAGCCGGGACACCGGGGAGCTGTTTTTT. This gives the protein CASSRDTGELFF.